The T cell receptor (beta chain) under discussion was sequenced for a study of T cells expressing NK-cell markers. About the study: Seven of eight sequenced donors tested HCMV-seropositive; one tested seronegative.

UMI-tagged 5'RACE template switching yielded the TCR beta cDNA. Using the 5' RACE reads, TCRdb records one entry per CDR3 protein without DNA. This listing includes 300,000 to 450,000 distinct CDR3 sequences. Comments on this clonotype: What it recognizes is unknown.

Points from the study as a whole: There were four donors in whom these clonotypes also led the CD3+CD56-NKG2C+ fraction.

Germline assignment: CDR1 MNHEY and CDR2 SVGAGI. This CDR3 is 17 amino acids long. Sequenced material: blood T cells: a sorted CD56 or NKG2C T cell subset, CD4+ or CD8+ T cells, or bulk PBMC T cells (not recorded which). This TCR came from a man aged 18-70 years in good health. The rearrangement joins TRBV6-5 to TRBJ2-3; there is no DNA to check the TCRdb D call of TRBD1. The CDR3 sequence: CASSYKPRGLAADTQYF.